A selection of T cell receptor beta chains follows, all from one sample in a study of spatial heterogeneity in lung cancer. TCRdb independently ran MiXCR on the 5' RACE reads; one entry per CDR3 protein. The table includes roughly 17,000 distinct CDR3 sequences, about 6.8% detected once. The sequences come from lung tumor tissue, collected at surgery. All receptors come from a female donor with early-stage non-small cell lung cancer. The CDR3 runs from the conserved cysteine through the conserved F or W. D genes are given only for firm matches. Expanded clones are given a class, and other clones once, few, many or no size at all.

V gene	clone size	D gene	J gene	CDR3 length	CDR3 DNA	CDR3 protein
TRBV7-9	-	TRBD2	TRBJ2-3	18	TGTGCCAGCAGCCTATCGACTAGCGGGGGGTTATACACAGATACGCAGTATTTT	CASSLSTSGGLYTDTQYF
TRBV4-2	many	-	TRBJ1-5	21	TGTGCCAGCAGCCAAGATCTTGGTAGGGCAGGGAGGATTGATAGCAATCAGCCCCAGCATTTT	CASSQDLGRAGRIDSNQPQHF
TRBV10-3	medium-sized	-	TRBJ1-5	17	TGTGCCATCAGTGAGATAGGGCAGGCGAAGGGCAATCAGCCCCAGCATTTT	CAISEIGQAKGNQPQHF
TRBV29-1	many	-	TRBJ2-2	13	TGCAGCGTTGATTTCAGGAACACCGGGGAGCTGTTTTTT	CSVDFRNTGELFF
TRBV7-9	medium-sized	TRBD1	TRBJ1-6	15	TGTGCCAGCAGCCCCACCGGGACAGGGGTCCCACCCCTCCACTTT	CASSPTGTGVPPLHF
TRBV5-1	few	-	TRBJ2-7	14	TGCGCCAGCAGCCACGGGACAACTTCTTACGAGCAGTACTTC	CASSHGTTSYEQYF
TRBV20-1	many	-	TRBJ2-5	14	TGCAGTGCCGAGAGGCAGGGGCCGGGAGAGACCCAGTACTTC	CSAERQGPGETQYF
TRBV19	many	TRBD2	TRBJ2-3	16	TGTGCCAGTAGCCTGGTTGCGGCGGGGGGGAAAGATACGCAGTATTTT	CASSLVAAGGKDTQYF
TRBV7-3	medium-sized	TRBD2	TRBJ2-7	17	TGTGCCAGCAGCATCCTAGCGGGGGTCACCCAACCCTACGAGCAGTACTTC	CASSILAGVTQPYEQYF
TRBV5-4	-	-	TRBJ2-2	15	TGTGCCAGCAGCTTGGCCGTCAGGGGAGCGGGGGAGCTGTTTTTT	CASSLAVRGAGELFF
TRBV5-1	many	TRBD1	TRBJ1-1	15	TGCGCCAGCAGGGTGGACAGGGGGCTGAGCACTGAAGCTTTCTTT	CASRVDRGLSTEAFF
TRBV7-2	many	TRBD2	TRBJ2-2	19	TGTGCCAGCAGCCCAACTTTAGCGGGGGGCCCCGCGAACACCGGGGAGCTGTTTTTT	CASSPTLAGGPANTGELFF
TRBV20-1	many	-	TRBJ1-1	12	TGCAGTGCTAGACCGGCGGTATTTGAAGCTTTCTTT	CSARPAVFEAFF
TRBV4-1	-	-	TRBJ1-4	16	TGCGCCAGCAGCCAAGAGCGGAGACAGCGTAATGAAAAACTGTTTTTT	CASSQERRQRNEKLFF
TRBV28	medium-sized	-	TRBJ2-7	14	TGTGCCAGCAGTTTCTTGGGGGGATCCTACGAGCAGTACTTC	CASSFLGGSYEQYF
TRBV12-3/TRBV12-4	many	-	TRBJ1-2	14	TGTGCCAGCAGGCCCGGACGGAGCAACTATGGCTACACCTTC	CASRPGRSNYGYTF
TRBV10-2	many	-	TRBJ1-5	17	TGCGCCAGCAGTGAGTCTCCGGTTATGATCGGCAATCAGCCCCAGCATTTT	CASSESPVMIGNQPQHF
TRBV7-9	many	TRBD1	TRBJ1-1	17	TGTGCCAGCAGCTTACCATCGAGGGGGCGAGGGAACACTGAAGCTTTCTTT	CASSLPSRGRGNTEAFF
TRBV12-3/TRBV12-4	-	TRBD1	TRBJ2-7	14	TGTGCCAGCAGTTCAAGACAGGGGGCAGCCGAGCAGTACTTC	CASSSRQGAAEQYF
TRBV28	many	-	TRBJ1-2	17	TGTGCCAGCAGCCTCAACCCACTCAGGGGATTGAACTATGGCTACACCTTC	CASSLNPLRGLNYGYTF
TRBV20-1	few	TRBD1	TRBJ2-1	12	TGCAGTGCCTCGGGACAGCACAATGAGCAGTTCTTC	CSASGQHNEQFF
TRBV5-1	many	-	TRBJ1-1	15	TGCGCCAGCAGCTTCTGGGTACGAAAGAACACTGAAGCTTTCTTT	CASSFWVRKNTEAFF
TRBV4-3	-	TRBD1	TRBJ1-1	14	TGCACCAGCAACCAAGATATGACAGGGGAAGGAGCTTTCTTT	CTSNQDMTGEGAFF
TRBV10-3	many	-	TRBJ2-5	12	TGTGCCATCAGTGAAGGGCAAGAGACCCAGTACTTC	CAISEGQETQYF
TRBV7-2	-	-	TRBJ2-5	13	TGTGCCAGCAGCCAAGAGTTACAAGAGACCCAGTACTTC	CASSQELQETQYF
TRBV4-3	many	-	TRBJ2-3	15	TGCGCCAGCAGCCAAGATGGCGTTTACGCAGATACGCAGTATTTT	CASSQDGVYADTQYF
TRBV28	few	TRBD2	TRBJ2-3	18	TGTGCCAGCAGTTTACGGCGTGATAGCGGGGGGAGCACAGATACGCAGTATTTT	CASSLRRDSGGSTDTQYF
TRBV5-4	many	-	TRBJ1-6	15	TGTGCCAGCAGCTTGGATACCGGCTATAATTCACCCCTCCACTTT	CASSLDTGYNSPLHF
TRBV5-1	medium-sized	-	TRBJ1-2	14	TGCGCCAGCAGCTTGGAATCCGTTAACTATGGCTACACCTTC	CASSLESVNYGYTF
TRBV4-1	many	-	TRBJ2-2	18	TGCGCCAGCAGCCAATGGGGGCTAGGGGCTCCGAACACCGGGGAGCTGTTTTTT	CASSQWGLGAPNTGELFF
TRBV7-2	many	-	TRBJ1-3	16	TGTGCCAGCAGCTCACGAACCGGGAACTCTGGAAACACCATATATTTT	CASSSRTGNSGNTIYF
TRBV6-6	-	-	TRBJ1-1	14	TGTGCCAGCACCTTCGGTGGGGGAGGGACTGAAGCTTTCTTT	CASTFGGGGTEAFF
TRBV20-1	-	-	TRBJ2-1	15	TGCAGTGCTAGCCCGGGGTGGGGGTCCTACAATGAGCAGTTCTTC	CSASPGWGSYNEQFF
TRBV2	many	-	TRBJ1-1	11	TGTGCCAGCAGCGGTGGGACTGAAGCTTTCTTT	CASSGGTEAFF
TRBV20-1	few	TRBD2	TRBJ2-5	14	TGCAGTGCTGGGAGGGGCGGGAACCAAGAGACCCAGTACTTC	CSAGRGGNQETQYF
TRBV28	many	-	TRBJ1-1	11	TGTGCCACCTTAGGGAACACTGAAGCTTTCTTT	CATLGNTEAFF